The 18 T cell receptor beta chains given below trace back to one sample, sequenced in a study of technical replicates of blood from a few donors. The data were produced by immunoSEQ multiplex PCR, yet TCRdb's version contains in-frame clones alone and is incomplete. Of tens of thousands of clones listed, around 95% are singletons. The material sequenced was T cells isolated from PBMCs. The receptors were gathered from a human donor in good health.

The J gene is TRBJ1-3, the V gene TRBV4-3, with D possibly being TRBD1 (6 bases). The CDR3 spans 15 residues. Trimming pared 0 bases from V and 7 bases from J, leaving 13 bases between. Germline lookup yields CDR1 LGHNA and CDR2 YSLEER. The DNA of the CDR3 is TGCGCCAGCAGCCAAGATCGAACAACAGGGAACACCATATATTTT. It specifies CASSQDRTTGNTIYF.

This chain uses TRBV7-6 with TRBJ2-7; D unclear. Looked up from germline, CDR1 is SGHVS and CDR2 is FNYEAQ. The CDR3 covers 13 residues. Trimming took 5 bases from V and 3 from J, leaving 11 bases between them. CDR3 sequence: CASSRNEIYEQYF. CDR3 nucleotide sequence: TGTGCCAGCAGCCGAAACGAGATCTACGAGCAGTACTTC.

This sequence joins TRBV27 and TRBJ2-2; D is undetermined. Deletions cut 2 bases from V and 6 bases from J, with 4 bases between. Germline CDR1 is MNHEY and CDR2 is SMNVEV (reference sequence). This CDR3 comprises 12 residues. The CDR3 coding sequence is TGTGCCAGCAGTTTAGAGGCCGGGGAGCTGTTTTTT. It yields the protein CASSLEAGELFF.

The rearrangement uses TRBV29-1 and TRBJ2-3; D uncertain. The V and J ends lost 2 bases and 2 bases respectively, with 14 bases between them. CDR3 size: 15 residues. Germline V gives CDR1 SQVTM, CDR2 ANQGSEA. As DNA, the CDR3 is TGCAGCGTTGAAATGGCGGCTCCCAACACAGATACGCAGTATTTT. Translation gives CSVEMAAPNTDTQYF.

The gene calls are TRBV6-5 and TRBJ1-1; tentative D call: TRBD1 (5 bases). This CDR3 has 13 residues. Germline values: CDR1 MNHEY, CDR2 SVGAGI. The V end lost 4 bases, the J end lost 4 bases, and 10 bases lay between the germline ends. CDR3 DNA: TGTGCCAGCAGTTCCCCGGACATCACTGAAGCTTTCTTT. It specifies CASSSPDITEAFF.

In nucleotides, the CDR3 is TGTGCCAGCAGCTTAGATCGTTGGCGGGAGTCCGAGCAGTACTTC. Residues: CASSLDRWRESEQYF. This chain links TRBV11-3 with TRBJ2-7, with 7 bases lining up with TRBD2. The CDR3 runs 15 residues. The germline CDR1 and CDR2 sequences are SGHNT and YENEEA. The V gene end was trimmed by 0 bases and the J gene end by 6 bases; junction bases not matched to a gene: 8.

The chain is built from TRBV30 and TRBJ2-2; 9 bases map to TRBD2. Germline trimming cut 4 bases from V and 3 bases from J; bases unmatched to any gene: 3. Germline lookup yields CDR1 GTSNPN and CDR2 SVGIG (reference sequence). The CDR3 spans 14 residues. The CDR3 sequence: CAWILAGYTGELFF. The CDR3 DNA sequence: TGTGCCTGGATTCTAGCGGGGTACACCGGGGAGCTGTTTTTT.

This clone came up once. The genes are TRBV10-3 and TRBJ1-5; D ambiguous. Trimming cost V 3 bases and J 4 bases, with 4 bases left between them. The CDR3 spans 12 residues. From germline, CDR1 is ENHRY and CDR2 SYGVKD. The CDR3, as DNA: TGTGCCATCAGTGACCTAAATCAGCCCCAGCATTTT. Its protein product is CAISDLNQPQHF.

The V call is TRBV6-6, the J call TRBJ1-2, with 7 bases lining up with TRBD1. This CDR3 comprises 14 residues. V lost 2 bases and J lost 11; bases outside the gene matches: 11. Germline-derived CDR1 and CDR2 are MNHNY and SVGAGI (reference sequence). Written as DNA, the CDR3 is TGTGCCAGCAGTTACCAGGAGGGGGCCCTTGGTTACACCTTC. Its translation: CASSYQEGALGYTF.

The genes are TRBV5-1 and TRBJ2-7; tentatively, D is TRBD1 (6 bases). The CDR3 length is 12 residues. The germline V gene has CDR1 SGHRS and CDR2 YFSETQ. V dropped 7 bases and J dropped 1 base, with 9 bases sitting between them. In DNA form, the CDR3 reads TGCGCCAGCGAGGGGGAGTCCTACGAGCAGTACTTC. Amino acids: CASEGESYEQYF. The whole variable domain, remainder taken from reference TRBV5-1 and TRBJ2-7, is KAGVTQTPRYLIKTRGQQVTLSCSPISGHRSVSWYQQTPGQGLQFLFEYFSETQRNKGNFPGRFSGRQFSNSRSEMNVSTLELGDSALYLCASEGESYEQYFGPGTRLTVT.

The chain is built from TRBV5-4 and TRBJ1-2, with a tentative D call TRBD1 (6 bases). Germline-derived CDR1 and CDR2 are SGHNT and YYREEE (reference sequence). With 4 bases removed from V and 5 bases from J, the gap between germline ends came to 12 bases. The CDR3 covers 13 residues. The CDR3 is CASSRTGLYGYTF. The CDR3 DNA sequence: TGTGCCAGCAGCCGCACAGGGCTATATGGCTACACCTTC.

This clone was seen only once. The chain carries TRBV30 and TRBJ1-2, with 7 nucleotides matching TRBD1. The J segment lost 4 bases and the V segment lost 3 bases, leaving 23 bases of the junction unmatched. CDR3 length: 19 amino acids. From germline, CDR1 is GTSNPN and CDR2 SVGIG (reference sequence). The CDR3 here is CAWRGFDSQGQDMVYGYTF. The CDR3 DNA is TGTGCCTGGAGGGGGTTTGATAGTCAAGGACAGGATATGGTCTATGGCTACACCTTC.

The V gene is TRBV4-1, the J gene TRBJ1-4, with D unresolved. This CDR3 is built from 11 residues. Trimming cost V 6 bases and J 12 bases, with 11 bases left between them. CDR1 and CDR2 (germline): MGHRA, YSYEKL. CDR3 region: CASSQRRELFF. In DNA form, the CDR3 reads TGCGCCAGCAGTCAGAGACGGGAACTGTTTTTT.

The gene calls are TRBV19 and TRBJ1-2; TRBD1 agrees at 7 bases. V lost 4 bases and J lost 1; bases outside the gene matches: 3. The length of the CDR3 is 14 residues. CDR1 and CDR2 (germline): LNHDA, SQIVND (reference sequence). The CDR3 nucleotides read TGTGCCAGTAGTACGAGACAGGGTAACTATGGCTACACCTTC. This encodes CASSTRQGNYGYTF.

The chain joins TRBV18 to TRBJ1-3; 8 positions agree with TRBD1. The V segment lost 3 bases and the J segment 3 bases; nucleotides outside the gene matches: 7. The CDR3 is 16 residues long. Per germline, CDR1 KGHSH and CDR2 LQKENI. CDR3 sequence (DNA): TGTGCCAGCTCACCCCCGGACAGGGAAAGTGGAAACACCATATATTTT. Amino acid sequence: CASSPPDRESGNTIYF.

This clone was picked up one time. The chain recombines TRBV30 with TRBJ2-7; 10 bases fit TRBD1. CDR3 length equals 14 residues. Germline V lookup: CDR1 GTSNPN, CDR2 SVGIG (reference sequence). Trimming took 6 bases from V and 7 from J; bases not matched to a gene: 12. The CDR3 nucleotides read TGTGCCTGTTCAGCCGGGACAGGGGTACGGGAGCAGTACTTC. Translating gives CACSAGTGVREQYF.

This chain's CDR3 is CADGGSDDTDTQYF. The CDR3 coding sequence is TGTGCCGATGGGGGGAGTGACGACACAGATACGCAGTATTTT. The rearrangement uses TRBV2 and TRBJ2-3; D possibly corresponds to TRBD2 (6 bases). The CDR3 is made up of 14 amino acids. CDR1 and CDR2 from the germline V gene are SNHLY and FYNNEI. The V end lost 11 bases, the J end lost 2 bases, and 17 bases lay between the germline ends.

The rearrangement uses TRBV6-1 and TRBJ1-1; TRBD1 aligns across 7 bases. Germline V lookup: CDR1 MNHNS, CDR2 SASEGT. The CDR3 is made up of 14 amino acids. After removal of 4 bases from V and 3 bases from J, the junction contained 5 bases not matched to a gene. Here the CDR3 reads CASSGGQGDTEAFF. Written as DNA, the CDR3 is TGTGCCAGCAGTGGGGGGCAGGGGGACACTGAAGCTTTCTTT.